This T cell receptor (beta chain) was sequenced for a study of siplizumab effects on memory and regulatory T cells. Study results and limitations: Naive T cells, seemingly more diverse than memory cells, seemed major alloresponse contributors. Mean Treg-derived proportions of mappable alloreactive CD4+ clones were over 65% for siplizumab and 25% to 30% for controls.

Trimming took off 0 bases at V and 5 bases at J, with 14 bases between the two ends. The CDR3 totals 15 residues. CDR1 SGHDT and CDR2 YYEEEE come from the germline V gene. The data were produced by immunoSEQ multiplex PCR, yet TCRdb's version contains in-frame clones alone and is incomplete. The data hold 90,000 to 95,000 clones, with more than 95% observed a single time. About this clone: As yet, its antigen is unknown.

The receptor was isolated from a human donor in good health. Sequencing input: naive CD4+ T cells sorted from blood. V is TRBV5-6 and J is TRBJ2-5; the D gene is possibly TRBD1 (6 bases). The CDR3 DNA follows: TGTGCCAGCAGCTTGGGGTTAGGGGGTACGGAGACCCAGTACTTC. This gives the protein CASSLGLGGTETQYF.